This T cell receptor (beta chain) came from a study of cytomegalovirus exposure and HLA in healthy donors. General study results and limits: Earlier analysis yielded a pattern in which most TCR beta V segments were productive about 90% or about 30% of the time. The only immune exposure information that was available was CMV serostatus. Testing in vitro showed a few CMV-associated chains specific for CMV antigens.

V shed 7 bases and J shed 6 bases, with 13 bases lying between them. The germline gives CDR1 ENHRY, CDR2 SYGVKD. This CDR3 spans 13 amino acids. 13 Jbeta primers and 60 Vbeta primers were used for the PCR. Assay: immunoSEQ multiplex PCR; the TCRdb copy retains only in-frame clones and omits some. Recorded here are 40,000 to 60,000 clones; the top ten clones represent roughly 6.1%. As to this clone: Its antigen is not known.

The rearrangement joins TRBV10-3 to TRBJ1-5; D unclear. This clonotype was obtained from a male donor in good health and CMV-seropositive. Sequenced sample: PBMCs. CDR3 coding DNA: TGTGCCATCACCCCTGCTGAGGGTCAGCCCCAGCATTTT. Encoded protein: CAITPAEGQPQHF.